The 26 T cell receptor beta chains below all came from one sample that was sequenced in a study of CD8 T cells in ankylosing spondylitis. TCRdb re-derived calls from the 5' RACE reads in MiXCR, one entry per CDR3 protein. The table lists about 310,000 distinct CDR3 sequences, roughly 20% of them singletons. Sequencing input: blood, either unsorted or a sorted T cell fraction (not recorded which). These receptor sequences come from a female donor with ankylosing spondylitis or in good health (not recorded which).

The chain recombines TRBV5-6 with TRBJ2-7, with TRBD2 as a possible D gene (5 bases). V was pared by 1 base and J by 2 bases, with 13 bases between. Germline-derived CDR1 and CDR2 are SGHDT and YYEEEE. This CDR3 has 15 residues. CDR3 DNA sequence: TGTGCCAGCAGCTTGCGAGGGTTAAGCACCTACGAGCAGTACTTC. Amino acids: CASSLRGLSTYEQYF.

The chain has TRBV7-2 and TRBJ2-7; 7 positions match TRBD1. The CDR3 has 15 amino acids. In germline, CDR1 is SGHTA, CDR2 FQGNSA. V was clipped by 4 bases and J by 3 bases; unmatched bases: 9. The CDR3 DNA sequence: TGTGCCAGCAGCTCGAGGACAGGCCTAGACTACGAGCAGTACTTC. Its translation: CASSSRTGLDYEQYF.

This clonotype was observed at least ten times. This chain joins TRBV20-1 and TRBJ2-1; 7 bases match TRBD2. The V gene's germline CDR1 is DFQATT and CDR2 SNEGSKA (reference sequence). V lost 5 bases and J lost 5; bases outside the gene matches: 12. The CDR3 totals 15 residues. The CDR3, as DNA: TGCAGTGCTCGGGGGGTCGGGAGGCCAGACAATGAGCAGTTCTTC. Translated: CSARGVGRPDNEQFF.

This clonotype was observed a handful of times. The gene calls are TRBV4-2 and TRBJ2-7, with D uncertain. With 0 bases removed from V and 7 bases from J, the gap between germline ends came to 7 bases. The CDR3 extends over 12 amino acids. The V gene's germline CDR1 is LGHNA and CDR2 YNFKEQ. The DNA of the CDR3 is TGTGCCAGCAGCCAAGAGATGAGGGAGCAGTACTTC. Amino acids: CASSQEMREQYF.

This clonotype has more than one count but fewer than ten. The genes are TRBV12-3 or TRBV12-4 and TRBJ1-3; D remains ambiguous. The CDR3 has 12 residues. Trimming left V 5 bases short and J 2 bases short, with 4 bases between. The CDR3 region has the DNA TGTGCCAGCAGTCCACCTGGAAACACCATATATTTT. Translation: CASSPPGNTIYF.

This clonotype was counted only a few times. The V gene is TRBV20-1, the J gene TRBJ2-1; D uncertain. Germline assignment: CDR1 DFQATT and CDR2 SNEGSKA (reference sequence). Trimming left V 5 bases short and J 9 bases short, with 23 bases between. There are 15 residues in the CDR3. The CDR3 reads CSAPLNRPDLVEQFF. DNA for the CDR3: TGCAGTGCTCCCCTAAACCGACCCGATTTGGTTGAGCAGTTCTTC.

The rearrangement joins TRBV6-1 to TRBJ2-1; 14 bases match TRBD2. This CDR3 contains 15 residues. After removal of 6 bases from V and 6 bases from J, the junction contained 4 bases not matched to a gene. Germline CDR1 and CDR2: MNHNS and SASEGT. CDR3 DNA: TGTGCCAGCAGCGACGGGACTAGCGGGGGCAATGAGCAGTTCTTC. It yields the protein CASSDGTSGGNEQFF.

This clonotype was recorded a few times. The rearrangement uses TRBV7-3 and TRBJ2-2; possible D gene TRBD2, 6 bases. This CDR3 is 17 amino acids long. From germline, CDR1 is SGHTA and CDR2 FQGTGA. Trimming cost V 1 base and J 2 bases, with 14 bases left between them. CDR3: CASSLRGVGLNTGELFF. CDR3 in DNA: TGTGCCAGCAGCTTAAGGGGGGTCGGCCTTAACACCGGGGAGCTGTTTTTT. Filled out from reference TRBV7-3 and TRBJ2-2, the complete variable domain reads GAGVSQTPSNKVTEKGKYVELRCDPISGHTALYWYRQSLGQGPEFLIYFQGTGAADDSGLPNDRFFAVRPEGSVSTLKIQRTERGDSAVYLCASSLRGVGLNTGELFFGEGSRLTVL.

This clonotype was found many times. The chain carries TRBV29-1 and TRBJ2-1, with TRBD2 identical over 10 bases. With V trimmed by 4 bases and J by 0 bases, 3 bases remained unmatched. Germline values: CDR1 SQVTM, CDR2 ANQGSEA. This CDR3 has 15 residues. CDR3 bases: TGCAGCGTTGTTACTAGCGGGATCTCCTACAATGAGCAGTTCTTC. Protein sequence: CSVVTSGISYNEQFF.

This clonotype occurred a few times. CDR3 DNA: TGCGCCAGCGGAACAGGGTTCGCGTCTGGGGCCAACGTCCTGACTTTC. The encoded protein is CASGTGFASGANVLTF. This chain connects TRBV5-1 to TRBJ2-6; D is possibly TRBD1 (6 bases). The CDR3 runs 16 residues. CDR1 and CDR2 from the germline V gene are SGHRS and YFSETQ. The germline V and J ends were trimmed by 7 bases and 1 base, with 15 bases remaining between them.

CDR3 bases: TGTGCCAGCAGCGGAACTAGGGTGGGGTTCGATGAGCAGTTCTTC. Translated, it gives CASSGTRVGFDEQFF. J is TRBJ2-1 and V is TRBV11-3, with a weak D call TRBD2 (5 bases). V lost 5 bases, J lost 8 bases, and 19 bases lay in between. This CDR3 is built from 15 residues. CDR1 is SGHNT and CDR2 is YENEEA in the germline V gene. The full variable domain, in which reference TRBV11-3 and TRBJ2-1 provide the parts outside the CDR3, is EAGVVQSPRYKIIEKKQPVAFWCNPISGHNTLYWYLQNLGQGPELLIRYENEEAVDDSQLPKDRFSAERLKGVDSTLKIQPAELGDSAVYLCASSGTRVGFDEQFFGPGTRLTVL.

This rearrangement joins TRBV10-3 to TRBJ2-3; D remains ambiguous. The germline gives CDR1 ENHRY, CDR2 SYGVKD. This CDR3 is 15 amino acids long. V lost 6 bases and J lost 2, with 15 bases in between. CDR3 bases: TGTGCCATCAGCGACCCCACTCGCCCCACAGATACGCAGTATTTT. Its translation is CAISDPTRPTDTQYF.

This clonotype showed up just a few times. V is TRBV2 and J is TRBJ1-2; D uncertain. Germline V lookup: CDR1 SNHLY, CDR2 FYNNEI. Trimming took off 4 bases at V and 4 bases at J, with 7 bases between the two ends. The CDR3 length is 12 residues. Written as DNA, the CDR3 is TGTGCCAGCAGTGTAAGGCTCTATGGCTACACCTTC. Amino acid sequence: CASSVRLYGYTF.

This sequence joins TRBV6-2 or TRBV6-3 and TRBJ2-7; D gene ambiguous. Germline V gene lookup returns CDR1 MNHEY and CDR2 SVGEGT. With 2 bases removed from V and 9 bases from J, the gap between germline ends came to 26 bases. The CDR3 is 17 residues long. CDR3 sequence: CASSYPQVADLFTTQYF. CDR3 in DNA: TGTGCCAGCAGTTACCCGCAGGTCGCTGACCTATTTACGACGCAGTACTTC.

This clonotype was seen only a few times. The chain joins TRBV6-5 to TRBJ2-7; 8 nucleotides align to TRBD1. Germline-derived CDR1 and CDR2 are MNHEY and SVGAGI. V lost 0 bases and J lost 2; bases outside the gene matches: 6. This CDR3 comprises 16 residues. In nucleotides, the CDR3 is TGTGCCAGCAGTTACTCGGACAGGGAAGCCGCCTACGAGCAGTACTTC. Its translation is CASSYSDREAAYEQYF.

The gene calls are TRBV20-1 and TRBJ2-1; D remains unclear. Germline lookup yields CDR1 DFQATT and CDR2 SNEGSKA (reference sequence). V lost 1 base and J 10 bases, leaving 14 bases between the germline ends. The CDR3 spans 13 residues. The CDR3 region has the DNA TGCAGTGCTAGAGGCCCCTGGGCGATCGAGCAGTTCTTC. Its protein product is CSARGPWAIEQFF.

V usage is TRBV6-2 or TRBV6-3 and J usage is TRBJ2-2, with 9 bases matching TRBD2. The V and J ends lost 11 bases and 2 bases, in that order; junction bases with no gene match: 6. The CDR3 runs 14 residues. Looked up from germline, CDR1 is MNHEY and CDR2 is SVGEGT. This CDR3 is CAGSTSGNTGELFF. The CDR3 DNA reads as TGTGCCGGATCGACTAGCGGTAACACCGGGGAGCTGTTTTTT.

This clonotype was seen repeatedly, ten times or more. This chain joins TRBV12-3 or TRBV12-4 and TRBJ1-1, with D uncertain. V dropped 3 bases and J dropped 1 base, with 6 bases sitting between them. The CDR3 consists of 13 residues. CDR3 coding DNA: TGTGCCAGCAGTTTCGGTCAGAACACTGAAGCTTTCTTT. Translating gives CASSFGQNTEAFF.

This clonotype was counted at least ten times. The chain carries TRBV4-3 and TRBJ2-1; 9 bases line up with TRBD2. Trimming removed 4 bases from V and 9 bases from J; junction bases left unmatched: 7. Germline V gives CDR1 LGHNA, CDR2 YSLEER. The CDR3 is 14 residues long. Written as DNA, the CDR3 is TGCGCCAGCAGCCTTAGCGGGAGTAAGCGTGAGCAGTTCTTC. This gives the protein CASSLSGSKREQFF.

The J gene is TRBJ2-3, the V gene TRBV5-1; no firm D call. This CDR3 contains 14 residues. Germline CDR1 SGHRS, CDR2 YFSETQ. V gave up 0 bases and J gave up 4 bases, with 9 bases separating them. The CDR3, as DNA: TGCGCCAGCAGCTTGGGACCCCGTTCAGATACGCAGTATTTT. Protein: CASSLGPRSDTQYF.

This clonotype was counted only a few times. The chain recombines TRBV20-1 with TRBJ2-2; the D gene could be TRBD1 or TRBD2 (5 bases each). Germline loops: CDR1 DFQATT, CDR2 SNEGSKA (reference sequence). There are 14 residues in the CDR3. V lost 1 base and J lost 4, with 10 bases in between. The CDR3 sequence is CSARGPGTTGELFF. As DNA, the CDR3 is TGCAGTGCTAGAGGGCCAGGGACCACCGGGGAGCTGTTTTTT.

CDR3: CASSLKPKGEAFF. The CDR3 coding sequence is TGTGCCAGCAGCCTCAAGCCCAAGGGTGAAGCTTTCTTT. The genes are TRBV7-2 and TRBJ1-1; D ambiguous. The germline CDR1 and CDR2 sequences are SGHTA and FQGNSA. This CDR3 has 13 amino acids. Trimming took off 5 bases at V and 7 bases at J, with 14 bases between the two ends.

This clonotype was detected only a few times. This chain's CDR3 is CASSQDAGGVSREQFF. The CDR3 DNA follows: TGCGCCAGCAGCCAAGATGCCGGGGGGGTTAGTCGAGAGCAGTTCTTC. V gene TRBV4-3 combines with J gene TRBJ2-1; 8 bases map to TRBD2. The CDR3 consists of 16 residues. Losses at the gene ends were 0 bases for V and 10 bases for J; bases not matched to a gene: 11. Germline V gene lookup returns CDR1 LGHNA and CDR2 YSLEER.

This clonotype was seen ten or more times. The rearrangement links TRBV12-3 or TRBV12-4 to TRBJ1-2, with TRBD1 as a possible D gene (6 bases). The length of the CDR3 is 13 residues. V lost 3 bases, J lost 4 bases, and 9 bases lay in between. In nucleotides, the CDR3 is TGTGCCAGCAGTTTGGGACAAATCTATGGCTACACCTTC. This codes for CASSLGQIYGYTF.

Ten or more counts support this clonotype. The chain couples TRBV7-3 to TRBJ2-1; 8 bases agree with TRBD2. The CDR3 length is 15 residues. Per the germline V gene, CDR1 is SGHTA and CDR2 is FQGTGA. The J segment lost 0 bases and the V segment lost 5 bases, leaving 3 bases of the junction unmatched. The CDR3 is CASSLLAGSYNEQFF. CDR3 nucleotides: TGTGCCAGCAGCCTCCTAGCGGGCTCCTACAATGAGCAGTTCTTC.

This clonotype was counted only a few times. V usage is TRBV24-1 and J usage is TRBJ2-1, with D possibly TRBD1 on 6 matching bases. The V end lost 6 bases, the J end lost 10 bases, and 12 bases lay between the germline ends. CDR3 length equals 12 residues. CDR1 KGHDR and CDR2 SFDVKD come from the germline V gene. The CDR3 DNA reads TGTGCCACCAGTTATACAGGGAGCGAGCAGTTCTTC. It specifies CATSYTGSEQFF.